The present entry profiles one TCR beta chain with its context. What it binds is not known. Trimming shortened V by 7 bases and J by 1 base, and 17 bases separated the two germline ends. Germline lookup yields CDR1 SGHRS and CDR2 YFSETQ. The length of the CDR3 is 16 residues. This record comes from a study of graft-versus-host responses after intestinal transplantation. Sequencing was performed with immunoSEQ multiplex PCR; in TCRdb, only in-frame clones are kept and a portion is missing. The data contain around 100,000 clones, about 90% of them singletons. The starting material was unstimulated CD4+ T cells sorted from spleen or lymph node cells, obtained before intestinal transplant. The clonotype was recovered from a human donor who received an intestinal transplant. V is TRBV5-1 and J is TRBJ2-2; tentative D call: TRBD1 (6 bases). CDR3 DNA sequence: TGCGCCAGCGGATTAATCACGGGACAGAACACCGGGGAGCTGTTTTTT. Residues: CASGLITGQNTGELFF.